The TCR beta chain described here comes from a study of blood T cell repertoires in COVID-19. Study at large: Specimens from acute and convalescent COVID-19 originated in the United States, Italy and Spain. PBMCs, B-cell-depleted T cells, or T cells were the source of the cDNA or gDNA that made up the material.

The repertoire was sequenced with immunoSEQ multiplex PCR; TCRdb's copy has only in-frame clones and lacks some. The repertoire holds 200,000 to 250,000 clones, 85% to 90% seen once, with over 3% in the top ten. Recruitment covered some 25 US areas and drew participants whose ages spanned roughly 18 to 89 years. Categorization into cohorts depended on clinical history that participants reported. CDR1 is ENHRY, CDR2 SYGVKD, per germline. The V gene end was trimmed by 4 bases and the J gene end by 6 bases; junction bases not matched to a gene: 5. CDR3 length: 13 residues. The receptor was derived from a woman aged 45 to 65 in a cohort exposed to, infected with or recovered from COVID-19 (not recorded which). This sequence joins TRBV10-3 and TRBJ1-2; 7 nucleotides align to TRBD1. Sequencing used PBMCs or T cells enriched from blood (not recorded which). The CDR3 DNA is TGTGCCATCAGTGGCCGGGACAGAGATGGCTACACCTTC. Amino acids: CAISGRDRDGYTF.